The rows below give T cell receptor beta chains drawn from one sample of a study of blood T cell repertoires in COVID-19. Sequencing used immunoSEQ multiplex PCR; TCRdb keeps in-frame clones, though not all of them. Among some 430,000 clones listed, 90% were seen once. The source material was PBMCs or T cells enriched from blood (not recorded which). Every receptor here comes from a man aged 18-30 years who had recovered from COVID-19. CDR3s include the opening cysteine and the closing phenylalanine or tryptophan. Fields, in order: clone size, D gene, V gene, J gene, CDR3 protein. D genes are given only for firm matches. Clone size appears in some rows only: once, few, many, or a class for an expanded clone.

NA,TRBD2,TRBV28,TRBJ2-1,CASSLIRTSDFGEQFF
NA,NA,TRBV7-2,TRBJ1-1,CASSLTLLRTEAFF
NA,NA,TRBV12-3/TRBV12-4,TRBJ1-3,CASSAQGRNTIYF
NA,NA,TRBV9,TRBJ2-1,CASSVVPGNEQFF
NA,NA,TRBV2,TRBJ1-1,CASSEWLTEAFF
NA,NA,TRBV28,TRBJ1-3,CASSRQGNTIYF
NA,NA,TRBV15,TRBJ1-2,CAIAQGNYGYTF
NA,NA,TRBV28,TRBJ2-2,CASSLFSMGLKNGELFF
NA,NA,TRBV5-6,TRBJ1-2,CASSFRGSGYTF
once,NA,TRBV30,TRBJ2-7,CAWSVGRGYEQYF
NA,NA,TRBV18,TRBJ1-5,CASSPESVGDNQPQHF
NA,NA,TRBV7-9,TRBJ1-1,CASSEPLGGTEAFF
NA,TRBD2,TRBV11-2,TRBJ2-5,CASMGLAGGETQYF
NA,TRBD1,TRBV2,TRBJ1-2,CASRGDSGNYGYTF
few,TRBD2,TRBV27,TRBJ2-2,CASSWRLGAGGNTGELFF
NA,NA,TRBV10-3,TRBJ1-6,CAISESRGGDSPLHF
NA,TRBD1,TRBV7-9,TRBJ1-5,CASSSGQGNQPQHF
NA,TRBD1,TRBV10-2,TRBJ1-4,CASSEVGGTANEKLFF
once,TRBD2,TRBV14,TRBJ2-2,CASSRGLAITGELFF
NA,NA,TRBV5-1,TRBJ1-5,CASSEGLRSNQPQHF
NA,NA,TRBV7-2,TRBJ1-2,CASTLHSTVGYGYTF
NA,NA,TRBV10-1,TRBJ1-5,CASNLRRFGSNQPQHF
NA,NA,TRBV27,TRBJ2-7,CASSSPTGYEQYF
NA,NA,TRBV12-3/TRBV12-4,TRBJ1-2,CASSSGQFYGYTF
NA,TRBD1,TRBV7-9,TRBJ1-4,CASSWSDRGSANEKLFF
NA,TRBD2,TRBV5-5,TRBJ2-3,CASSPPSGGPADTQYF
once,NA,TRBV2,TRBJ1-2,CASSEGRSRGYTF
NA,TRBD1,TRBV9,TRBJ2-2,CASSGGQDRNTGELFF
NA,NA,TRBV2,TRBJ1-1,CASTIDGLGGTEAFF
NA,TRBD2,TRBV9,TRBJ2-5,CASSPLAAQETQYF
NA,TRBD1,TRBV6-4,TRBJ1-2,CASSDPRATGGYGYTF
NA,NA,TRBV19,TRBJ2-1,CASSIVLSYNEQFF
NA,TRBD1,TRBV6-1,TRBJ2-3,CASSEWGQMTDTQYF
NA,NA,TRBV30,TRBJ2-1,CAWSVGRGGYNEQFF
NA,TRBD1,TRBV7-3,TRBJ2-1,CASSLDGTDDEQFF
NA,NA,TRBV5-6,TRBJ1-2,CASSFLDGYTF
NA,NA,TRBV30,TRBJ1-5,CAWSVNEGNQPQHF